The T cell receptor (beta chain) described here comes from a study of CD8+ T cells in alopecia areata. Investigators isolated RNA and reverse transcribed it into cDNA to act as the sequencing template. The data were produced by immunoSEQ multiplex PCR, yet TCRdb's version contains in-frame clones alone and is incomplete. The sample holds 90,000 to 100,000 clones, around 38% seen once. Researchers gathered lesional scalp punch biopsies and peripheral blood from patients with alopecia areata. This receptor was identified in a human donor with alopecia areata. Sequencing used CD4+ T cells sorted from blood.

Here the CDR3 DNA reads TGTGCCAGCAGTTCCCCCCGGGACTCAGGCTACGAGCAGTACTTC. Protein product: CASSSPRDSGYEQYF. The rearrangement links TRBV27 to TRBJ2-7; a weak D match, TRBD2 (6 bases). The V gene lost 4 bases and the J gene lost 3 bases, with 16 bases spanning the gap. CDR1 and CDR2 (germline): MNHEY, SMNVEV (reference sequence). The CDR3 length is 15 residues.